Detailed here is one TCR beta chain. Its antigen remains undetermined. Per-base qualities were not stored, and no clone one base away is much larger. Enrolling through a virtual design, the prospective study's participants ranged in age from roughly 18 to 100 years and lived across about two dozen United States geographic areas. In the prospective study, participants were assigned to cohorts based on the clinical history participants reported in a screening survey and a study questionnaire. For ImmuneRACE Cohort 3, a participant was defined as recovered based on two consecutive negative NP/OP PCR tests, clearance by a healthcare professional, or resolution of symptoms. In the prospective study, mobile phlebotomists collected whole blood, serum and a nasopharyngeal or oropharyngeal swab from each participant. Prospective study participants could optionally give additional blood draws and questionnaires over a roughly two-month period. Blood samples from the prospective study were shipped frozen or at room temperature prior to DNA extraction.

The sample originates from a study of blood T cell repertoires in COVID-19 (TCRdb year 2020). For the study in its entirety: Samples from collaborators originated in the United States, Italy and Spain and spanned both the acute and convalescent phases of COVID-19. HLA class I and class II types, where available, came from metadata supplied by the sample provider rather than from assay-based typing. The material from the prospective study consisted of cDNA or gDNA derived from T cells, B-cell-depleted T cells, or PBMCs. Subjects who had been exposed to COVID-19, were actively infected with it, or had recovered from it provided the deeply sampled blood TCRbeta repertoires that made up the dataset. The repertoires were made available in a free public database intended to serve as a resource for research on the immune response to SARS-CoV-2. The samples were drawn from the first 160 participants of the ongoing ImmuneRACE study and from about 1,200 subjects provided by 6 global collaborators. Nearly every sample came with metadata listing a de-identified subject ID, COVID-19 status, age in years and sex. The paper as a whole reports these results and caveats: The quantity of clinical and demographic metadata differed by source and by participant and was supplied without curation.

V loses 6 bases, J loses 2 bases, and the germline ends lie 10 bases apart. The CDR3 runs 13 residues from the cysteine to the phenylalanine. Only the CDR3 portion is preserved as DNA: 39 bases, with reading frame beginning at the first base. Reading the germline V gene gives CDR1 MNHEY and CDR2 SVGAGI. TCRbeta CDR3 regions were amplified from genomic DNA using the immunoSEQ Assay, a bias-controlled multiplex PCR. Concerning the study's data processing: The number of nucleated cells in each sample was estimated from the amplification of reference gene primers within the assay. To quantify the absolute abundance of each unique TCRbeta CDR3 rearrangement, sequence reads were collapsed and filtered. For each sample, productive Simpson clonality was calculated as the square root of Simpson's diversity index across productive rearrangements. Entries here come from immuneACCESS through TCRdb and include only in-frame sequences with V and J called. Some clones fail to appear in such tables; in the studies checked, an unresolved V gene covers under half of the shortfall, and the cause of the remainder is unknown. D and trimming come from the DNA, and the V and J calls and clone size come from that table. Here the sample has 400,000 to 450,000 clones; about 92% occur a single time. Around 0.6% of the sample is held by the ten biggest clonotypes.

The clonotype was recovered from a man aged 18 to 30 who had recovered from COVID-19. The chain uses TRBV6-5 and TRBJ2-5; the D region possibly corresponds to TRBD1 (5 bases align). Sequenced input: PBMCs or T cells enriched from blood (not recorded which). The DNA sequence is TGTGCCAGCAGCCCCCAGGGTCAAGAGACCCAGTACTTC. This sequence encodes CASSPQGQETQYF.